This passage covers 31 T cell receptor beta chains from one sample sequenced in a study of CD8+CD57+ T cells in acquired aplastic anemia (dated by TCRdb to 2016 to 2019). The data were produced on an Illumina HiSeq 2000. Genomic DNA served as template for TCR beta VDJ combination and CDR3 sequence profiling. The public reads were reanalyzed by TCRdb: fastp trimming at Q25, MiXCR alignment, in-frame beta chains only. A single entry per CDR3 protein holds the most common genes and DNA from its merged rows. This sample gives roughly 180,000 distinct CDR3 sequences in total; under 70% of them show up just once. The top ten constitute 35% to 55% of the sample. Material for sequencing was sorted CD4+, CD8+, or CD8+CD57+ T cells (not recorded which) from PBMCs. The origin of the receptors is a human donor with severe aplastic anemia or a healthy control (not recorded which).

Comments on this clonotype: The conserved final phenylalanine or tryptophan is absent from the CDR3, which likely points to a read error. The limits of the CDR3 on the DNA are not certain, so only TCRdb's listed CDR3 is given. The V and J genes are TRBV10-3 and TRBJ2-1; the D call of TRBD1 is as the table states it, not checked on the DNA. The CDR3 spans 12 amino acids, including both terminal residues. CDR1 ENHRY and CDR2 SYGVKD come from the germline V gene. The CDR3: CAISEGGTGAFT.

Many counts were recorded for this clonotype. The rearrangement links TRBV5-8 to TRBJ2-2; D ambiguous. V dropped 1 base and J dropped 2 bases, with 3 bases sitting between them. The CDR3 totals 13 residues. Germline V gene data show CDR1 as SGHTS and CDR2 as YDEGEE. The chain's CDR3 is CASSLLNTGELFF. CDR3 DNA: TGTGCCAGCAGCTTGCTAAACACCGGGGAGCTGTTTTTT.

The rearrangement joins TRBV7-2 to TRBJ1-5; D is ambiguous. Germline V gives CDR1 SGHTA, CDR2 FQGNSA. The CDR3 spans 12 residues. V shed 6 bases and J shed 6 bases, with 9 bases lying between them. The CDR3 is CASRTAGQPQHF. DNA for the CDR3: TGTGCCAGCAGAACGGCAGGTCAGCCCCAGCATTTT.

The chain employs TRBV2 and TRBJ1-2, with D uncertain. The V gene's germline CDR1 is SNHLY and CDR2 FYNNEI. Trimming took 1 base from V and 5 from J, leaving 8 bases between them. This CDR3 comprises 13 residues. This chain's CDR3 is CASSEEGTYGYTF. The DNA for the CDR3 is TGTGCCAGCAGTGAAGAGGGTACTTATGGCTACACCTTC.

As regards this clonotype: Relative to the germline gene, one junction end is altered; a read error may explain this. V is TRBV4-2 and J is TRBJ2-7; D gene uncertain. This CDR3 contains 11 residues. The V gene's germline CDR1 is LGHNA and CDR2 YNFKEQ. The CDR3: CASSQRRSLSF. The CDR3 region has the DNA TGTGCCAGCAGCCAACGAAGGTCGTTGTCCTTC.

The rearrangement uses TRBV9 and TRBJ2-1, with TRBD2 as a possible D gene (5 bases). Trimming stripped 4 bases from V and 9 bases from J, with 20 bases between. Germline loops: CDR1 SGDLS, CDR2 YYNGEE. CDR3 length equals 15 residues. As DNA, the CDR3 is TGTGCCAGCAGCCCGGATGGACCCGTCGAGGGTGAGCAGTTCTTC. Its protein is CASSPDGPVEGEQFF. Variable domain in full (rest from reference TRBV9 and TRBJ2-1): DSGVTQTPKHLITATGQRVTLRCSPRSGDLSVYWYQQSLDQGLQFLIQYYNGEERAKGNILERFSAQQFPDLHSELNLSSLELGDSALYFCASSPDGPVEGEQFFGPGTRLTVL.

The chain's CDR3 is CASSPRIQNLYEQYF. As DNA, the CDR3 is TGTGCCAGCAGCCCAAGGATACAGAACCTCTACGAGCAGTACTTC. The chain carries TRBV5-6 and TRBJ2-7; no clear D gene. The CDR3 has 15 amino acids. Germline V gene sequence: CDR1 SGHDT, CDR2 YYEEEE. V lost 4 bases to trimming and J lost 3 bases, with 17 bases between them. Based on the CDR3 plus reference TRBV5-6 and TRBJ2-7, the full variable domain is DAGVTQSPTHLIKTRGQQVTLRCSPKSGHDTVSWYQQALGQGPQFIFQYYEEEERQRGNFPDRFSGHQFPNYSSELNVNALLLGDSALYLCASSPRIQNLYEQYFGPGTRLTVT.

About this clonotype: One junction end does not reproduce the germline sequence, and a read error may be involved. This chain joins TRBV7-9 and TRBJ2-3; possibly TRBD2 for D (5 bases). This CDR3 contains 12 residues. Germline V gene data show CDR1 as SEHNR and CDR2 as FQNEAQ (reference sequence). The CDR3 protein is CASSQGLDTQYF. As DNA, the CDR3 is TGCGCCAGCAGCCAAGGACTCGATACGCAGTATTTT.

This clonotype showed up just a few times. V and J are TRBV7-8 and TRBJ2-7; D not resolved. Germline-derived CDR1 and CDR2 are SGHVS and FQNEAQ. This CDR3 region has 16 residues. V lost 3 bases, J lost 0 bases, and 15 bases lay in between. CDR3 region: CASSLRQTGISYEQYF. CDR3 sequence (DNA): TGTGCCAGCAGCTTGAGGCAGACTGGGATCTCCTACGAGCAGTACTTC.

A single count supports this clonotype. The chain employs TRBV29-1 and TRBJ1-1, with a possible D match to TRBD1 (5 bases). V lost 4 bases, J lost 0 bases, and 9 bases lay in between. The CDR3 is made up of 13 amino acids. CDR1 is SQVTM and CDR2 is ANQGSEA in the germline V gene. CDR3 sequence: CSVVRGMNTEAFF. The CDR3 coding sequence is TGCAGCGTTGTACGGGGGATGAACACTGAAGCTTTCTTT.

This chain links TRBV15 with TRBJ2-6; a weak D match, TRBD2 (5 bases). With 0 bases removed from V and 3 bases from J, the gap between germline ends came to 9 bases. The CDR3 totals 16 residues. Germline CDR1 LNHNV, CDR2 YYDKDF (reference sequence). The CDR3: CATSREGGFGANVLTF. For the CDR3, the DNA is TGTGCCACCAGCAGAGAGGGCGGGTTTGGGGCCAACGTCCTGACTTTC. Based on the CDR3 plus reference TRBV15 and TRBJ2-6, the full variable domain is DAMVIQNPRYQVTQFGKPVTLSCSQTLNHNVMYWYQQKSSQAPKLLFHYYDKDFNNEADTPDNFQSRRPNTSFCFLDIRSPGLGDTAMYLCATSREGGFGANVLTFGAGSRLTVL.

CDR3 residues: CATSRDRDDYGYTF. The CDR3, as DNA: TGTGCCACCAGCAGGGATAGGGATGACTATGGCTACACCTTC. The V gene is TRBV15, the J gene TRBJ1-2; no definite D call. Germline V lookup: CDR1 LNHNV, CDR2 YYDKDF (reference sequence). Trimming cost V 3 bases and J 3 bases, with 11 bases left between them. This CDR3 contains 14 residues.

This clonotype was seen just once. This CDR3 is missing its conserved last phenylalanine or tryptophan, likely due to a read error. It is unclear where the CDR3 begins or ends on the DNA, so no DNA is shown, and the CDR3 is as TCRdb lists it. V is TRBV20-1 and J is TRBJ1-1; the table's TRBD1 call for D was not verified on the DNA. CDR1 is DFQATT, CDR2 SNEGSKA, per germline (reference sequence). The CDR3 sequence runs 13 residues, both termini included. The CDR3: CSAETRVGTEAFL.

The chain has TRBV29-1 and TRBJ2-3, with unresolved D. The germline V gene encodes CDR1 SQVTM and CDR2 ANQGSEA. Trimming cost V 4 bases and J 4 bases, with 6 bases left between them. This CDR3 is 11 amino acids long. Written as DNA, the CDR3 is TGCAGCGTTGCTCTGTCAGATACGCAGTATTTT. Translated, it gives CSVALSDTQYF.

This chain links TRBV9 with TRBJ1-2; D gene ambiguous. Germline V gene data show CDR1 as SGDLS and CDR2 as YYNGEE. The CDR3 loop spans 14 amino acids. V was cut by 5 bases and J by 2 bases, with 13 bases left in between. As DNA, the CDR3 is TGTGCCAGCAGTCCACTTCAGGAAAACTATGGCTACACCTTC. Its translation is CASSPLQENYGYTF.

This clonotype has just a few counts. The junction departs from the called germline gene at one end, perhaps through a read error. This chain joins TRBV7-7 and TRBJ1-5; perhaps TRBD1 as D (5 bases). The CDR3 has 13 amino acids. In germline, CDR1 is SSHAT, CDR2 FNYEAQ (reference sequence). The CDR3 coding sequence is TGTGCTAGCAGCTTAGGGGCTAGACAGCCCCAGCATTTT. Translated: CASSLGARQPQHF.

This clonotype was seen repeatedly, ten times or more. The chain links TRBV7-3 to TRBJ1-1; D possibly corresponds to TRBD1 (5 bases). From germline, CDR1 is SGHTA and CDR2 FQGTGA. Between the trimmed V and J ends, which lost 5 bases and 1 base, there was a span of 14 bases. The CDR3 extends over 15 amino acids. The CDR3 region is CASSPQGGGNTEAFF. CDR3 in DNA: TGTGCCAGCAGCCCGCAGGGAGGTGGGAACACTGAAGCTTTCTTT.

The table lists this clonotype with a few counts. V is TRBV20-1 and J is TRBJ2-6; D gene unclear. The V and J ends lost 3 bases and 3 bases respectively, with 9 bases between them. Germline V gives CDR1 DFQATT, CDR2 SNEGSKA (reference sequence). This CDR3 has 14 residues. The CDR3 sequence: CSAREHRGANVLTF. The CDR3 coding sequence is TGCAGTGCTAGGGAGCATCGTGGGGCCAACGTCCTGACTTTC.

This chain connects TRBV19 to TRBJ2-1; 8 positions match TRBD1. The CDR3 runs to 15 residues. CDR1 and CDR2 from the germline V gene are LNHDA and SQIVND (reference sequence). With V trimmed by 6 bases and J by 2 bases, 6 bases remained unmatched. The CDR3 DNA reads TGTGCCAGTAGGGTGGACAGGGCCACCTACAATGAGCAGTTCTTC. Its translation is CASRVDRATYNEQFF. The full variable domain, with the rest looked up from reference TRBV19 and TRBJ2-1, is DGGITQSPKYLFRKEGQNVTLSCEQNLNHDAMYWYRQDPGQGLRLIYYSQIVNDFQKGDIAEGYSVSREKKESFPLTVTSAQKNPTAFYLCASRVDRATYNEQFFGPGTRLTVL.

This chain links TRBV25-1 with TRBJ2-5; D is possibly TRBD2 (5 bases). The CDR3 extends over 11 amino acids. Deletions cut 8 bases from V and 4 bases from J, with 8 bases between. Germline loops: CDR1 MGHDK, CDR2 SYGVNS. CDR3 DNA: TGTGCCAGCGGTGCGGGAGAGACCCAGTACTTC. Amino acids: CASGAGETQYF. Supplemented by reference TRBV25-1 and TRBJ2-5, the full variable domain reads EADIYQTPRYLVIGTGKKITLECSQTMGHDKMYWYQQDPGMELHLIHYSYGVNSTEKGDLSSESTVSRIRTEHFPLTLESARPSHTSQYLCASGAGETQYFGPGTRLLVL.

This rearrangement joins TRBV5-1 to TRBJ2-3; no definite D call. V was trimmed by 9 bases and J by 2 bases, leaving 13 bases between them. The CDR3 runs to 13 residues. CDR1 SGHRS and CDR2 YFSETQ come from the germline V gene. This CDR3 reads CATSLQVTDTQYF. The CDR3 coding sequence is TGCGCCACCTCCCTTCAGGTCACAGATACGCAGTATTTT.

As for this clonotype: A much larger clone differs from this one at a single base, so this may be a read error. The final CDR3 position lacks the conserved phenylalanine or tryptophan, pointing to a likely read error. This chain uses TRBV6-5 with TRBJ1-5; no reliable D call. V lost 0 bases, J lost 6 bases, and 9 bases lay in between. The CDR3 sequence is 14 residues long. Germline CDR1 is MNHEY and CDR2 is SVGAGI. Written as DNA, the CDR3 is TGTGCCAGCAGTTACTCATCCGCAAGTCAGCCCCAGCATCTT. This codes for CASSYSSASQPQHL.

This chain links TRBV5-1 with TRBJ1-1; maybe TRBD1 (5 bases). Deletions cut 4 bases from V and 5 bases from J, with 18 bases between. Germline CDR1 reads SGHRS; CDR2 reads YFSETQ. The CDR3 totals 15 residues. The chain's CDR3 is CASSQGLWGGTEAFF. The CDR3 region has the DNA TGCGCCAGCAGCCAGGGTCTGTGGGGGGGTACTGAAGCTTTCTTT. The full variable domain, rest sourced from reference TRBV5-1 and TRBJ1-1, is KAGVTQTPRYLIKTRGQQVTLSCSPISGHRSVSWYQQTPGQGLQFLFEYFSETQRNKGNFPGRFSGRQFSNSRSEMNVSTLELGDSALYLCASSQGLWGGTEAFFGQGTRLTVV.

This clonotype was seen at least ten times. The chain joins TRBV10-3 to TRBJ1-6, with a possible D match to TRBD1 (5 bases). CDR1 and CDR2 from the germline V gene are ENHRY and SYGVKD. Trimming took off 5 bases at V and 5 bases at J, with 10 bases between the two ends. CDR3 length: 14 amino acids. CDR3 in amino acids: CAISPGQDNSPLHF. CDR3 coding DNA: TGTGCCATCAGTCCTGGACAAGATAATTCACCCCTCCACTTT.

The chain combines TRBV19 with TRBJ1-1, with D unclear. The CDR3 sequence is 14 residues long. Deletions cut 7 bases from V and 0 bases from J, with 12 bases between. Germline values: CDR1 LNHDA, CDR2 SQIVND (reference sequence). The CDR3: CASTLAGLNTEAFF. CDR3 sequence (DNA): TGTGCCAGTACATTGGCAGGTTTGAACACTGAAGCTTTCTTT. The full variable domain, its missing parts supplied by reference TRBV19 and TRBJ1-1, is DGGITQSPKYLFRKEGQNVTLSCEQNLNHDAMYWYRQDPGQGLRLIYYSQIVNDFQKGDIAEGYSVSREKKESFPLTVTSAQKNPTAFYLCASTLAGLNTEAFFGQGTRLTVV.

This clonotype was detected ten times or more. This chain uses TRBV6-4 with TRBJ2-2, with 7 bases matching TRBD2. Germline-derived CDR1 and CDR2 are MRHNA and SNTAGT. The V and J ends lost 4 bases and 4 bases, in that order; junction bases with no gene match: 0. The CDR3 extends over 13 amino acids. CDR3 residues: CASSASGTGELFF. The DNA of the CDR3 is TGTGCCAGCAGTGCTAGCGGCACCGGGGAGCTGTTTTTT.

V is TRBV7-9 and J is TRBJ2-1; D unresolved. The V gene's germline CDR1 is SEHNR and CDR2 FQNEAQ (reference sequence). The CDR3 runs 12 residues. The V gene lost 1 base and the J gene lost 5 bases, with 3 bases spanning the gap. CDR3 DNA: TGTGCCAGCAGCTTAGATAACAATGAGCAGTTCTTC. It is translated as CASSLDNNEQFF.

Many counts were recorded for this clonotype. The genes are TRBV2 and TRBJ1-2; D call uncertain. In germline, CDR1 is SNHLY, CDR2 FYNNEI. This CDR3 has 13 amino acids. The V and J ends lost 7 bases and 4 bases respectively, with 13 bases between them. The CDR3 region is CASKDSSTYGYTF. CDR3 bases: TGTGCCAGCAAGGATTCGTCCACCTATGGCTACACCTTC. The full variable domain, in which reference TRBV2 and TRBJ1-2 provide the parts outside the CDR3, is EPEVTQTPSHQVTQMGQEVILRCVPISNHLYFYWYRQILGQKVEFLVSFYNNEISEKSEIFDDQFSVERPDGSNFTLKIRSTKLEDSAMYFCASKDSSTYGYTFGSGTRLTVV.

This clonotype was observed many times. This chain uses TRBV10-3 with TRBJ2-7; D is uncertain. The CDR3 has 13 residues. CDR1 is ENHRY and CDR2 is SYGVKD in the germline V gene. Trimming took 6 bases from V and 3 from J, leaving 12 bases between them. Here the CDR3 reads CAIRRTSDYEQYF. The DNA of the CDR3 is TGTGCCATCAGGAGGACCTCTGACTACGAGCAGTACTTC.

This clonotype was detected ten times or more. The chain employs TRBV19 and TRBJ2-7, with D possibly TRBD1 on 6 matching bases. The CDR3 covers 14 residues. Between the trimmed V and J ends, which lost 5 bases and 0 bases, there was a span of 11 bases. The germline V gene encodes CDR1 LNHDA and CDR2 SQIVND (reference sequence). The CDR3 reads CASSSGTISYEQYF. The CDR3 DNA reads as TGTGCCAGTAGTTCCGGGACAATCTCCTACGAGCAGTACTTC.

The chain employs TRBV7-9 and TRBJ2-2; 8 nucleotides line up with TRBD1. The CDR3 loop spans 16 amino acids. The ends lost 5 bases at V and 10 bases at J; junction bases unmatched: 15. The germline V gene has CDR1 SEHNR and CDR2 FQNEAQ (reference sequence). CDR3 residues: CASSGRTGLTPMELFF. The CDR3 DNA sequence: TGTGCCAGCAGCGGAAGGACAGGGCTAACCCCTATGGAGCTGTTTTTT.